This T cell receptor (beta chain) was retrieved from a study of blood T cell repertoires in COVID-19. Study-level background: Samples representing acute and convalescent COVID-19 were sourced from the United States, Italy and Spain. T cells, B-cell-depleted T cells, or PBMCs provided the cDNA or gDNA that served as material.

The germline CDR1 and CDR2 sequences are ENHRY and SYGVKD. The CDR3 spans 13 residues. The V end was cut by 4 bases, the J end by 10 bases, with 14 bases between. In the authors' methods: Estimates of nucleated cell counts were drawn from the amplification of reference gene primers. Data came from immunoSEQ multiplex PCR; TCRdb stores just in-frame clones and leaves some out. That table gives V, J and clone size, and the DNA gave D and trimming. The sample consists of under 150,000 clones, nearly 90% of them appearing once. Sequencing was done on a sample of peripheral blood. The chain carries TRBV10-3 and TRBJ1-5; maybe TRBD1 (5 bases). The TCR originated in a woman aged 70 to 79 who had recovered from COVID-19. CDR3 bases: TGTGCCATCAGTGTTGGGGCGGTGGGACCCCAGCATTTT. It encodes CAISVGAVGPQHF.